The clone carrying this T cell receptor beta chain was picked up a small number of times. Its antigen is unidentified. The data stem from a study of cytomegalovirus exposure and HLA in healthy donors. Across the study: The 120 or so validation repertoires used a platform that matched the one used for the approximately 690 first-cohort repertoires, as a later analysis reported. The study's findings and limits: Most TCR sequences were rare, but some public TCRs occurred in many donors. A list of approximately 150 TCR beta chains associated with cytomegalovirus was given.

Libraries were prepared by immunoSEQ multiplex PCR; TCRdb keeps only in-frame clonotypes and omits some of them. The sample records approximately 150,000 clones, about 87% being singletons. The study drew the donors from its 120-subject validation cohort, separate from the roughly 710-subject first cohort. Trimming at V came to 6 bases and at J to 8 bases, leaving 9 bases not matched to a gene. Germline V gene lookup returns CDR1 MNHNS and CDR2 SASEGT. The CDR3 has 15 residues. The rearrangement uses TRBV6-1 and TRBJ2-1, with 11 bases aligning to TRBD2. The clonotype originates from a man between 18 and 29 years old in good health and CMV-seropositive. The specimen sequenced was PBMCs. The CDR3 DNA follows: TGTGCCAGCAGATTAGCGGGAGGGTTGACGGATGAGCAGTTCTTC. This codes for CASRLAGGLTDEQFF.